The T cell receptor beta chain described here comes from a study of Graves' ophthalmopathy and Graves' hyperthyroidism. The authors amplified TCR beta CDR3 regions, and they did so from RNA transcripts for repertoire sequencing. The workflow started with a first-round RT-PCR run with HTBI primers and then moved on to a second-round multiplex PCR. TCRdb re-called the multiplex PCR reads with MiXCR, one entry per CDR3 protein. In the table there are nearly 400,000 distinct CDR3 sequences, about a sixth of which are singletons. At least ten counts were recorded for this clonotype. The germline V and J ends were trimmed by 5 bases and 1 base, with 15 bases remaining between them. CDR1 and CDR2 (germline): MDHEN, SYDVKM. The CDR3 spans 15 residues. A diagnosis was made from clinical symptoms together with serum thyroxine, TRAb, thyroid ultrasound and orbital computed tomography.

The chain carries TRBV28 and TRBJ2-7; D possibly uses TRBD1 or TRBD2 (5 bases each). The clonotype originates from a woman under 30 with Graves' ophthalmopathy. Sequencing used peripheral blood. CDR3 amino acids: CASSPGTPSSYEQYF. The CDR3 DNA reads TGTGCCAGCAGTCCCGGGACGCCAAGTTCCTACGAGCAGTACTTC.